This T cell receptor beta chain was found in a study of T cell repertoires in cytomegalovirus infection. Study context: Signatures in public TCR beta sequences pointed to both CMV infection and matching HLA type.

V lost 4 bases and J lost 5; bases outside the gene matches: 12. Germline V CDR1 and CDR2: LNHNV, YYDKDF (reference sequence). The CDR3 length is 16 residues. This clonotype occurred many times. TCRdb ran MiXCR on the reads and lists one entry per CDR3 protein. The sample includes some 300,000 distinct CDR3 sequences, about 9.2% seen only once; the top ten take 2% to 3%. The sequence was collected from a human donor in good health (CMV status not recorded). Some clones in this sample may be carry-over from other donors' samples. J is TRBJ1-1 and V is TRBV15; 8 bases agree with TRBD1. Sequences were obtained from PBMCs. The CDR3 protein is CATSTLLGQGVTEAFF. The DNA of the CDR3 is TGTGCCACCAGCACTTTATTAGGACAGGGCGTTACTGAAGCTTTCTTT.